These 9 T cell receptor beta chains came from one sample sequenced in a study of chemoradiotherapy in HPV16-positive cancers. Some clones are missing from TCRdb's copy, which holds only in-frame ones; the method was immunoSEQ multiplex PCR. The sample shows approximately 27,000 clones, 75% to 90% of them seen only once. The sample in question was blood, obtained from a patient who underwent chemoradiotherapy. These receptors were collected from a human donor with HPV-associated anogenital cancer.

The chain is built from TRBV4-1 and TRBJ2-3, with D possibly matching TRBD2 (5 bases). V lost 1 base, J lost 5 bases, and 10 bases lay in between. The CDR3 contains 14 residues. The germline CDR1 and CDR2 sequences are MGHRA and YSYEKL. This CDR3 reads CASSQGTGVDTQYF. DNA of the CDR3: TGCGCCAGCAGCCAAGGGACTGGGGTAGATACGCAGTATTTT.

This chain joins TRBV4-1 and TRBJ2-5, with a weak D call TRBD2 (5 bases). Germline values: CDR1 MGHRA, CDR2 YSYEKL. Deletions cut 0 bases from V and 4 bases from J, with 9 bases between. The CDR3 totals 14 residues. Here the CDR3 reads CASSQDGLAETQYF. The DNA for the CDR3 is TGCGCCAGCAGCCAAGATGGACTTGCAGAGACCCAGTACTTC.

This chain links TRBV6-5 with TRBJ2-7; unclear D gene. CDR3 size: 13 residues. Germline V gives CDR1 MNHEY, CDR2 SVGAGI. Between the trimmed V and J ends, which lost 2 bases and 4 bases, there was a span of 9 bases. CDR3 region: CASSYRPRYEQYF. CDR3 nucleotide sequence: TGTGCCAGCAGTTACAGGCCCCGATACGAGCAGTACTTC.

V usage is TRBV19 and J usage is TRBJ1-2; D is possibly TRBD1 (5 bases). Germline V gene data show CDR1 as LNHDA and CDR2 as SQIVND (reference sequence). This CDR3 has 16 amino acids. Trimming removed 3 bases at V and 5 bases at J, with 19 bases between. Written as DNA, the CDR3 is TGTGCCAGTAGTATGTCCGGGGGGAGCACGAAGTATGGCTACACCTTC. Its translation: CASSMSGGSTKYGYTF.

This clone was counted a single time. This chain's CDR3 is CASSLDLGLGYGYTF. DNA of the CDR3: TGTGCCAGCAGCTTAGATTTGGGCCTGGGGTATGGCTACACCTTC. This chain connects TRBV7-8 to TRBJ1-2; no firm D call. CDR1 and CDR2 from the germline V gene are SGHVS and FQNEAQ. CDR3 length equals 15 residues. The V end lost 1 base, the J end lost 5 bases, and 14 bases lay between the germline ends.

The sample holds one count of this clone. The chain links TRBV30 to TRBJ1-6; D call uncertain. Germline V gene sequence: CDR1 GTSNPN, CDR2 SVGIG (reference sequence). V lost 1 base, J lost 0 bases, and 10 bases lay in between. This CDR3 has 16 residues. The CDR3 is CAWSERTLSYNSPLHF. The CDR3 bases are TGTGCCTGGAGTGAAAGGACCCTCTCCTATAATTCACCCCTCCACTTT.

This chain joins TRBV5-1 and TRBJ1-3, with a possible D match to TRBD1 (5 bases). The germline gives CDR1 SGHRS, CDR2 YFSETQ. The CDR3 length is 14 residues. Trimming took off 3 bases at V and 0 bases at J, with 7 bases between the two ends. Written as DNA, the CDR3 is TGCGCCAGCAGCTCAGGGATCTCTGGAAACACCATATATTTT. It encodes CASSSGISGNTIYF.

The chain combines TRBV5-1 with TRBJ2-3; 8 bases line up with TRBD1. Germline CDR1 and CDR2: SGHRS and YFSETQ. This CDR3 has 15 residues. Trimming at V came to 3 bases and at J to 1 base, leaving 4 bases not matched to a gene. The chain's CDR3 is CASSSGQGRTDTQYF. CDR3 sequence (DNA): TGCGCCAGCAGCTCAGGACAGGGACGCACAGATACGCAGTATTTT.

This rearrangement joins TRBV10-2 to TRBJ2-3; D is undetermined. The CDR3 is 12 residues long. V was clipped by 0 bases and J by 10 bases, with 8 bases between them. Germline V gene lookup returns CDR1 WSHSY and CDR2 SAAADI. The CDR3 loop reads CASSESTIAQYF. The CDR3 bases are TGCGCCAGCAGTGAGTCGACAATAGCGCAGTATTTT.